The 10 T cell receptor beta chains listed next were all sequenced from one sample in a study of cytomegalovirus exposure and HLA in healthy donors. A multiplex PCR was run with 60 Vbeta primers and 13 Jbeta primers. TCRdb's copy holds only in-frame clones and misses some; the assay was immunoSEQ multiplex PCR. The sample includes about 180,000 clones, 82% of them seen just once. Sequencing used PBMCs. The receptors were sampled from a man between 35 and 55 years old in good health and CMV-seronegative.

V gene TRBV5-5 combines with J gene TRBJ2-5, with 15 positions matching TRBD2. The CDR3 has 17 residues. Unmatched junction bases numbered 9, after V lost 5 bases and J lost 4 bases. CDR1 and CDR2 from the germline V gene are SGHKS and YYEKEE (reference sequence). CDR3 in amino acids: CASSPGLAGGFGETQYF. In nucleotides, the CDR3 is TGTGCCAGCAGTCCGGGACTAGCGGGGGGATTTGGAGAGACCCAGTACTTC.

The chain links TRBV4-1 to TRBJ2-5; 11 nucleotides agree with TRBD1. There are 16 residues in the CDR3. Germline CDR1 and CDR2: MGHRA and YSYEKL. The J segment lost 11 bases and the V segment lost 4 bases, leaving 15 bases of the junction unmatched. CDR3 amino acids: CASSPRQDRGPGEQYF. CDR3 nucleotide sequence: TGCGCCAGCAGCCCCCGTCAGGACAGGGGGCCGGGGGAGCAGTACTTC.

This rearrangement joins TRBV11-2 to TRBJ2-5; D may be TRBD2 (5 bases). Germline lookup yields CDR1 SGHAT and CDR2 FQNNGV. The CDR3 extends over 17 amino acids. Trimming stripped 0 bases from V and 7 bases from J, with 21 bases between. The CDR3 nucleotides read TGTGCCAGCAGCTTAGATGGTAGCGCCCTATCGCCCGGGACCCAGTACTTC. Translating gives CASSLDGSALSPGTQYF.

The rearrangement uses TRBV9 and TRBJ2-1; 9 bases map to TRBD2. The CDR3 has 17 residues. The V and J ends lost 4 bases and 6 bases, in that order; junction bases with no gene match: 14. CDR1 is SGDLS, CDR2 YYNGEE, per germline. The CDR3 loop is CASSLPYAGGPRNEQFF. The DNA of the CDR3 is TGTGCCAGCAGCTTACCGTACGCGGGAGGGCCTCGCAATGAGCAGTTCTTC.

CDR3 in DNA: TGTGCCATCAGTGTCCGCCTAGCGGGAAACAATGAGCAGTTCTTC. As protein: CAISVRLAGNNEQFF. This chain connects TRBV10-3 to TRBJ2-1; TRBD2 matches 9 bases. Trimming removed 4 bases from V and 5 bases from J; junction bases left unmatched: 6. CDR1 is ENHRY and CDR2 is SYGVKD in the germline V gene. This CDR3 contains 15 residues.

V and J are TRBV29-1 and TRBJ1-1, with a tentative D call TRBD1 (6 bases). Germline V gene sequence: CDR1 SQVTM, CDR2 ANQGSEA. The CDR3 spans 14 residues. V dropped 6 bases and J dropped 4 bases, with 18 bases sitting between them. This CDR3 is CSVGAGVSGTEAFF. The CDR3, as DNA: TGCAGCGTGGGGGCAGGGGTCTCAGGCACTGAAGCTTTCTTT.

J is TRBJ2-7 and V is TRBV7-2; TRBD1 matches at 9 bases. The junction had 4 bases not matched to a gene; V was cut back by 5 bases and J by 2 bases. Looked up from germline, CDR1 is SGHTA and CDR2 is FQGNSA. The CDR3 runs 14 residues. The CDR3 nucleotides are TGTGCCAGCAGCCTCCGACAGGGGGCCTACGAGCAGTACTTC. Its protein product is CASSLRQGAYEQYF.

The chain combines TRBV9 with TRBJ2-7; 7 nucleotides match TRBD1. The CDR3 is 15 amino acids. The germline CDR1 and CDR2 sequences are SGDLS and YYNGEE. V trimming: 4 bases; J trimming: 1 base; junction bases outside the gene matches: 8. The DNA for the CDR3 is TGTGCCAGCAGCCCGAGGGGGACAGAATCCTACGAGCAGTACTTC. This encodes CASSPRGTESYEQYF.

V gene TRBV30 combines with J gene TRBJ2-7; D ambiguous. Trimming stripped 0 bases from V and 3 bases from J, with 9 bases between. Germline CDR1 GTSNPN, CDR2 SVGIG (reference sequence). The CDR3 length is 13 residues. CDR3 loop: CAWSVMANYEQYF. Here the CDR3 DNA reads TGTGCCTGGAGTGTTATGGCAAACTACGAGCAGTACTTC.

This chain joins TRBV7-9 and TRBJ1-2, with a weak D call TRBD1 (6 bases). CDR1 is SEHNR and CDR2 is FQNEAQ in the germline V gene (reference sequence). This CDR3 contains 13 residues. Trimming cost V 3 bases and J 4 bases, with 9 bases left between them. The CDR3 DNA sequence: TGTGCCAGCAGCTTTGCACAGGGCTATGGCTACACCTTC. This sequence encodes CASSFAQGYGYTF.